Below, one T cell receptor beta chain is given with its context. The antigen is undetermined. These data belong to a study of regulatory T cells in long-lasting Graves disease. General study results and limits: The study found TRBV28, TRBJ1-2 and TRBJ2-5 favored in persistent disease.

The time point was: persistent/refractory GD, antithyroid drugs over 5 years with positive TRAb. Isolated PBMC RNA provided the starting material for the TCR library. EDTA tubes were used for drawing nine milliliters of peripheral blood. V lost 4 bases to trimming and J lost 4 bases, with 14 bases between them. Looked up from germline, CDR1 is SGDLS and CDR2 is YYNGEE. This CDR3 contains 14 residues. Sequencing libraries for TCR beta were prepared with iRepertoire HTBI primers and Arm-PCR of CDR3 regions. In the original analysis: Identification yielded around 68 TRBV and under 15 TRBJ segments across samples. MiXCR was run by TCRdb on the multiplex PCR reads, yielding one entry per CDR3 protein. TCRdb's processing, not the authors', yielded these V and J calls. The table records hundreds of thousands of distinct CDR3 sequences, around 21% of them present only once.

The sequenced sample was peripheral blood mononuclear cells (PBMCs), obtained when the disease was refractory, from a patient treated with antithyroid drugs. This receptor was taken from a female donor with Graves disease. The chain uses TRBV9 and TRBJ1-1; the D gene is possibly TRBD1 (5 bases). The CDR3 DNA is TGTGCCAGCAGCCCAGGCGGGGGGTTCACTGAAGCTTTCTTT. Encoded protein: CASSPGGGFTEAFF.